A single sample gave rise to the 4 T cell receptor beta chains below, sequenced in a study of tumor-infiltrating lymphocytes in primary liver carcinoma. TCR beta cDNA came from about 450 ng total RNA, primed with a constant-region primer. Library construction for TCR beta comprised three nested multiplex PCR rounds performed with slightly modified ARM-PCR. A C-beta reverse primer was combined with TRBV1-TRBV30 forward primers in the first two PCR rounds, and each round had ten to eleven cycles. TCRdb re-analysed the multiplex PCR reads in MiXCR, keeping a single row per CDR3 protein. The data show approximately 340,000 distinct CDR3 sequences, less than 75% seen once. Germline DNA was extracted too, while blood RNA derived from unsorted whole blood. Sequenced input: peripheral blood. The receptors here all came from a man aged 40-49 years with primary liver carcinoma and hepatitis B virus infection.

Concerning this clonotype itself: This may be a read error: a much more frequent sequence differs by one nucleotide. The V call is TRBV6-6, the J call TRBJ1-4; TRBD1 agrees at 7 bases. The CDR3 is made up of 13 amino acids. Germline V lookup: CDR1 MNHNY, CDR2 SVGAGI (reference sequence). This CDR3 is CASNGQAGEKLIF. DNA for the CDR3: TGTGCGTCAAACGGACAGGCTGGGGAAAAACTGATTTTT.

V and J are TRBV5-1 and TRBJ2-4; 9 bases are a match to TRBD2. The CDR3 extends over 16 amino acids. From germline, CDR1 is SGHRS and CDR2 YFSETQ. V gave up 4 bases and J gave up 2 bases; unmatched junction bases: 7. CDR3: CASSQLAGVPKNIQYF. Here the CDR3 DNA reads TGCGCCAGCAGCCAATTAGCGGGAGTTCCCAAAAACATTCAGTACTTC.

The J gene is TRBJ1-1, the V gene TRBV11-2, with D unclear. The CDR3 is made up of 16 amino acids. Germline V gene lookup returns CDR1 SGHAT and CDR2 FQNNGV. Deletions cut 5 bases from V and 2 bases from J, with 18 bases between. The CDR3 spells CASSRRVSGSNTEAFF. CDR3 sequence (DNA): TGTGCCAGCAGCCGCCGGGTTTCAGGTAGTAACACTGAAGCTTTCTTT.

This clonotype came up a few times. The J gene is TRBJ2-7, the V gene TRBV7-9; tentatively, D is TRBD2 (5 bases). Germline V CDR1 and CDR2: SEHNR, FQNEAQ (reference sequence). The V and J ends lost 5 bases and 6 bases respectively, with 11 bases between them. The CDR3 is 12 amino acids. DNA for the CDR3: TGTGCCAGCAGCCCTGTGGGAGCCGAGCAGTACTTC. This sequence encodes CASSPVGAEQYF.